This is a list of T cell receptor beta chains from one sample in a study of shared clonotypes between healthy human individuals. The table came from immunoSEQ multiplex PCR; TCRdb's copy has only in-frame clones and leaves some out. This table has roughly 1,800,000 clones, just under 95% appearing once. The sample comprised naive CD8+ T cells sorted from blood. The source of these receptors is a young man in good health. Each CDR3 is given with its conserved first and last residue. The order of the fields is V gene, clone size, D gene, J gene, CDR3 protein, CDR3 DNA. The D gene is left open where the match is weak. Rows give clone size only sometimes, using once, few, many, or a class for an expanded clone.

>TRBV9|.|TRBD2|TRBJ2-7
CASSVAASGYEQYF
TGTGCCAGCAGCGTAGCGGCTAGCGGATACGAGCAGTACTTC
>TRBV10-2|.|TRBD1|TRBJ1-3
CASSEGDSGNTIYF
TGCGCCAGCAGTGAGGGGGACAGTGGAAACACCATATATTTT
>TRBV30|.|.|TRBJ1-1
CAWSVRSTEAFF
TGTGCCTGGAGTGTACGAAGCACTGAAGCTTTCTTT
>TRBV7-9|once|.|TRBJ1-1
CASSLPGNTEAFF
TGTGCCAGCAGCTTACCGGGGAACACTGAAGCTTTCTTT
>TRBV7-9|.|TRBD1|TRBJ2-7
CASSSSDRVGGEQYF
TGTGCCAGCAGCTCCTCCGACAGGGTCGGTGGCGAGCAGTACTTC
>TRBV5-4|once|TRBD2|TRBJ2-7
CASSFMGGNNEQYF
TGTGCCAGCAGCTTTATGGGGGGGAACAACGAGCAGTACTTC
>TRBV6-1|.|.|TRBJ1-1
CASGGVTTEAFF
TGTGCCAGCGGCGGGGTCACCACTGAAGCTTTCTTT
>TRBV7-6|.|.|TRBJ2-1
CASSLRGTDEQFF
TGTGCCAGCAGCTTACGCGGGACAGATGAGCAGTTCTTC
>TRBV7-2|.|.|TRBJ2-7
CASSLMGGWGITPYEQYF
TGTGCCAGCAGCTTAATGGGTGGTTGGGGAATCACCCCCTACGAGCAGTACTTC
>TRBV4-3|.|TRBD2|TRBJ2-1
CASSQGLAGHSYNEQFF
TGCGCCAGCAGCCAAGGGCTAGCGGGCCACTCCTACAATGAGCAGTTCTTC
>TRBV7-6|.|.|TRBJ2-5
CASSLPSGGGGFQETQYF
TGTGCCAGCAGCTTACCCAGCGGCGGCGGGGGCTTCCAAGAGACCCAGTACTTC
>TRBV29-1|.|TRBD1|TRBJ2-7
CSVETGGYEQYF
TGCAGCGTTGAGACAGGGGGCTACGAGCAGTACTTC
>TRBV9|.|TRBD1|TRBJ2-7
CASSGGQGPHEQYF
TGTGCCAGCAGCGGGGGACAGGGTCCCCACGAGCAGTACTTC
>TRBV9|.|.|TRBJ1-3
CASSSGEPGNTIYF
TGTGCCAGCAGCTCCGGGGAGCCTGGAAACACCATATATTTT
>TRBV29-1|.|.|TRBJ2-7
CSVGSRPYEQYF
TGCAGCGTTGGGTCGCGGCCCTACGAGCAGTACTTC
>TRBV28|.|TRBD2|TRBJ2-5
CASSSLAGGQETQYF
TGTGCCAGCAGTTCACTAGCGGGGGGGCAGGAGACCCAGTACTTC